The next 24 T cell receptor beta chains were all read from a single sample in a study of CD8+CD57+ T cells in acquired aplastic anemia. By flow cytometry, patients selected for sequencing had shown an expansion of CD8+CD57+ cells. CDR3 and TCR beta VDJ profiling relied on a genomic DNA template. One entry per CDR3 protein, called by TCRdb with MiXCR from the reads. This sample has about 120,000 distinct CDR3 sequences, with almost 40% found just once. The sequenced material came from sorted CD4+, CD8+, or CD8+CD57+ T cells (not recorded which) from PBMCs. The receptors shown here come from a human donor with aplastic anemia.

The rearrangement joins TRBV15 to TRBJ2-7; 11 nucleotides line up with TRBD1. The CDR3 consists of 15 residues. Per the germline V gene, CDR1 is LNHNV and CDR2 is YYDKDF (reference sequence). V was clipped by 1 base and J by 4 bases; unmatched bases: 3. Written as DNA, the CDR3 is TGTGCCACCAGCAGAGGAGGACAGGGGGCTTACGAGCAGTACGTC. It translates to CATSRGGQGAYEQYV.

This clonotype was seen many times. The CDR3 reads CSVLGGLAAQETQYF. The CDR3 DNA sequence: TGCAGCGTTTTGGGGGGACTAGCGGCCCAGGAGACCCAGTACTTC. The gene calls are TRBV29-1 and TRBJ2-5, with 11 positions matching TRBD2. The germline V gene encodes CDR1 SQVTM and CDR2 ANQGSEA. The length of the CDR3 is 15 residues. With 5 bases clipped from V and 5 bases from J, the junction kept 10 bases outside the gene matches.

Notes on this clonotype: A read error may be the cause here, since a much bigger clone is one base away. The rearrangement uses TRBV11-1 and TRBJ1-3; D might be TRBD1 (5 bases). The CDR3 loop spans 16 amino acids. V lost 3 bases, J lost 5 bases, and 17 bases lay in between. Germline V gives CDR1 SGHAT, CDR2 FQDESV (reference sequence). CDR3 DNA: TGTGCCAGCAGCTTGCGTACAGGAGCTCCTAGAAACACCATATATTTT. Amino acid sequence: CASSLRTGAPRNTIYF.

This clonotype was recorded a few times. The chain recombines TRBV7-8 with TRBJ2-7; TRBD2 agrees at 7 bases. This CDR3 comprises 14 residues. Unmatched junction bases numbered 6, after V lost 1 base and J lost 6 bases. Germline V gene sequence: CDR1 SGHVS, CDR2 FQNEAQ. CDR3 coding DNA: TGTGCCAGCAGCTTAGTGGGGGGGACTGGCGAGCAGTACTTC. Translated, it gives CASSLVGGTGEQYF.

A remark on this clonotype: A much larger clonotype is one base distant, so this may be a read error. This chain uses TRBV5-6 with TRBJ1-5; the match to TRBD1 covers 7 bases. CDR1 is SGHDT, CDR2 YYEEEE, per germline. The CDR3 totals 14 residues. The CDR3 sequence is CASRSTGSDQPQRF. In DNA form, the CDR3 reads TGTGCCAGCAGGTCGACAGGGAGCGATCAGCCCCAGCGTTTT.

The chain recombines TRBV19 with TRBJ1-2; D call uncertain. This CDR3 is built from 12 residues. Germline CDR1 and CDR2: LNHDA and SQIVND (reference sequence). V gave up 3 bases and J gave up 4 bases, with 6 bases separating them. The CDR3 is CASSIGPYGYTF. In DNA, the CDR3 is TGTGCCAGTAGTATCGGCCCCTATGGCTACACCTTC.

In this sample, this clonotype turned up many times. The V and J genes are TRBV12-5 and TRBJ2-1; D unresolved. This CDR3 is 13 amino acids long. The germline V gene encodes CDR1 LGHNT and CDR2 FRNRAP. V lost 4 bases, J lost 0 bases, and 4 bases lay in between. CDR3 bases: TGTGCTAGTGGTTGGGGCTCCTACAATGAGCAGTTCTTC. The encoded protein is CASGWGSYNEQFF. The variable domain in full, completed from reference TRBV12-5 and TRBJ2-1, reads DARVTQTPRHKVTEMGQEVTMRCQPILGHNTVFWYRQTMMQGLELLAYFRNRAPLDDSGMPKDRFSAEMPDATLATLKIQPSEPRDSAVYFCASGWGSYNEQFFGPGTRLTVL.

On this clonotype: At one end, the junction sequence differs from germline, possibly due to a read error. The V and J genes are TRBV30 and TRBJ1-1; D is ambiguous. CDR1 GTSNPN and CDR2 SVGIG come from the germline V gene (reference sequence). The CDR3 is 13 amino acids. CDR3 loop: CARSIRQNTEAFF. CDR3 DNA sequence: TGTGCCAGGAGTATCCGGCAAAACACTGAAGCTTTCTTT.

This clonotype was observed many times. J is TRBJ2-7 and V is TRBV7-9; D may match TRBD1 or TRBD2 (5 bases each). The germline V and J ends were trimmed by 4 bases and 1 base, with 11 bases remaining between them. Germline values: CDR1 SEHNR, CDR2 FQNEAQ (reference sequence). CDR3 length: 14 residues. The CDR3 DNA sequence: TGTGCCAGCAGCTCCGGGGCAGGTTCCTACGAGCAGTACGTC. Translated, it gives CASSSGAGSYEQYV.

V gene TRBV3-1 combines with J gene TRBJ2-3; tentatively, D is TRBD1 or TRBD2 (5 bases each). The CDR3 loop spans 16 amino acids. The V end lost 4 bases, the J end lost 4 bases, and 18 bases lay between the germline ends. Germline assignment: CDR1 LGHDT and CDR2 YNNKEL (reference sequence). The CDR3 is CASSLRGPPRADTQYF. The CDR3 DNA reads as TGTGCCAGCAGCCTCCGGGGCCCTCCCCGGGCAGATACGCAGTATTTT.

This clonotype was counted between two and nine times. The chain couples TRBV7-2 to TRBJ1-6, with no clear D. The CDR3 covers 14 residues. V gave up 1 base and J gave up 5 bases, with 6 bases separating them. Germline lookup yields CDR1 SGHTA and CDR2 FQGNSA. The CDR3 is CASSLGANNSPLHF. CDR3 nucleotide sequence: TGTGCCAGCAGCTTAGGGGCAAATAATTCACCCCTCCACTTT. Drawing the rest from reference TRBV7-2 and TRBJ1-6, the complete variable domain is GAGVSQSPSNKVTEKGKDVELRCDPISGHTALYWYRQSLGQGLEFLIYFQGNSAPDKSGLPSDRFSAERTGGSVSTLTIQRTQQEDSAVYLCASSLGANNSPLHFGNGTRLTVT.

The V call is TRBV11-2, the J call TRBJ2-3, with 8 bases identical to TRBD2. The CDR3 covers 17 residues. CDR1 SGHAT and CDR2 FQNNGV come from the germline V gene. The V gene end was trimmed by 2 bases and the J gene end by 1 base; junction bases not matched to a gene: 8. The CDR3 bases are TGTGCCAGCAGCTTATGGGGTAGCGGGGTTGGCACAGATACGCAGTATTTT. Its protein is CASSLWGSGVGTDTQYF. Based on the CDR3 plus reference TRBV11-2 and TRBJ2-3, the full variable domain is EAGVAQSPRYKIIEKRQSVAFWCNPISGHATLYWYQQILGQGPKLLIQFQNNGVVDDSQLPKDRFSAERLKGVDSTLKIQPAKLEDSAVYLCASSLWGSGVGTDTQYFGPGTRLTVL.

There are a few counts of this clonotype. The J gene is TRBJ2-3, the V gene TRBV4-2; 12 bases are a match to TRBD2. Trimming cost V 0 bases and J 5 bases; bases outside gene matches: 9. The CDR3 length is 18 residues. CDR1 LGHNA and CDR2 YNFKEQ come from the germline V gene. The CDR3 loop reads CASSQEGLAGGSGDTQYF. The CDR3 DNA reads TGTGCCAGCAGCCAAGAAGGGCTAGCGGGGGGGTCCGGAGATACGCAGTATTTT.

This clonotype was seen repeatedly, ten times or more. The chain couples TRBV7-8 to TRBJ1-6; no clear D. This CDR3 has 16 amino acids. Between the trimmed V and J ends, which lost 5 bases and 4 bases, there was a span of 15 bases. The V gene's germline CDR1 is SGHVS and CDR2 FQNEAQ. CDR3 nucleotides: TGTGCCAGCAGCCCCTACAGTAGCGGATATAATTCACCCCTCCACTTT. Encoded protein: CASSPYSSGYNSPLHF. The full variable domain, in which reference TRBV7-8 and TRBJ1-6 provide the parts outside the CDR3, is GAGVSQSPRYKVAKRGQDVALRCDPISGHVSLFWYQQALGQGPEFLTYFQNEAQLDKSGLPSDRFFAERPEGSVSTLKIQRTQQEDSAVYLCASSPYSSGYNSPLHFGNGTRLTVT.

The chain couples TRBV7-6 to TRBJ1-2, with D unresolved. The CDR3 contains 12 residues. CDR1 SGHVS and CDR2 FNYEAQ come from the germline V gene. Trimming shortened V by 5 bases and J by 12 bases, and 16 bases separated the two germline ends. CDR3 protein: CASSRTNSGNTF. The CDR3, as DNA: TGTGCCAGCAGCCGGACTAACTCTGGAAACACCTTC.

At least ten counts were recorded for this clonotype. V gene TRBV24-1 combines with J gene TRBJ2-7, with D unresolved. Trimming shortened V by 2 bases and J by 6 bases, and 10 bases separated the two germline ends. Germline assignment: CDR1 KGHDR and CDR2 SFDVKD. This CDR3 comprises 13 residues. The CDR3 DNA reads as TGTGCCACCAGTGATTCCGTCCAGCGCGAGCAGTACTTC. Translated: CATSDSVQREQYF.

This clonotype was seen ten or more times. The CDR3: CASSPLRTANSPLHF. In DNA, the CDR3 is TGCGCCAGCAGCCCCTTGAGGACGGCGAATTCACCCCTCCACTTT. The chain couples TRBV4-3 to TRBJ1-6, with unresolved D. CDR3 length equals 15 residues. Germline V gene data show CDR1 as LGHNA and CDR2 as YSLEER. Trimming left V 4 bases short and J 7 bases short, with 14 bases between.

About this clonotype itself: A much larger clone lies one base from this, so it may be a read error. V is TRBV7-2 and J is TRBJ2-5; possibly TRBD1 or TRBD2 for D (6 bases each). CDR3 length: 16 residues. Germline V gene sequence: CDR1 SGHTA, CDR2 FQGNSA. CDR3 in DNA: TGTGCCAGCAGCTTAGGAGATGGGGGGCCCCAAGAGAACCAGTACTTC. Translating gives CASSLGDGGPQENQYF.

The DNA for the CDR3 is TGTGCCAGTAGTAATATAGCGGGGGGCGCGGGCTACACCTTC. Translating gives CASSNIAGGAGYTF. The genes are TRBV19 and TRBJ1-2, with D perhaps TRBD1 (6 bases). The CDR3 length is 14 residues. The germline V gene has CDR1 LNHDA and CDR2 SQIVND (reference sequence). Between the trimmed V and J ends, which lost 4 bases and 8 bases, there was a span of 17 bases.

Worth noting for this clonotype: This may be a read error: a much more frequent sequence differs by one nucleotide. The chain joins TRBV6-2 or TRBV6-3 to TRBJ2-4; D perhaps matches TRBD1 (6 bases). The closer fit of TRBJ2-7 to the DNA end suggests the J call may be wrong. Looked up from germline, CDR1 is MNHEY and CDR2 is SVGEGT. The CDR3 covers 13 residues. The CDR3 DNA sequence: TGTGCCAGCAGTTACTCTACCAGGGGCGAGCAGTACTTC. This codes for CASSYSTRGEQYF.

This clonotype was picked up many times. J is TRBJ1-2 and V is TRBV5-4; D is unresolved. Per germline, CDR1 SGHNT and CDR2 YYREEE (reference sequence). The V end lost 1 base, the J end lost 6 bases, and 13 bases lay between the germline ends. This CDR3 comprises 14 residues. CDR3 DNA: TGTGCCAGCAGCTTGCGGTCGACCGGGGATGGCTACACCTTC. This gives the protein CASSLRSTGDGYTF.

The chain joins TRBV28 to TRBJ1-4, with 7 bases identical to TRBD1. Per the germline V gene, CDR1 is MDHEN and CDR2 is SYDVKM. There are 14 residues in the CDR3. V lost 3 bases and J lost 10; bases outside the gene matches: 8. The CDR3 region is CASSLAQGGGKLFF. The CDR3 DNA reads TGTGCCAGCAGTTTGGCCCAGGGGGGGGGAAAACTGTTTTTT.

The sample holds many counts of this clonotype. V usage is TRBV6-5 and J usage is TRBJ2-1; a possible D gene is TRBD1 (5 bases). Deletions cut 0 bases from V and 3 bases from J, with 9 bases between. This CDR3 comprises 15 residues. CDR1 and CDR2 from the germline V gene are MNHEY and SVGAGI. In DNA, the CDR3 is TGTGCCAGCAGTTACTCGGGGCCGTACTACAATGAGCAGTTCTTC. Translation gives CASSYSGPYYNEQFF.

This clonotype occurred many times. This chain joins TRBV12-3 or TRBV12-4 and TRBJ2-7; 7 bases fit TRBD2. J was trimmed by 6 bases and V by 6 bases; bases with no gene match: 8. This CDR3 comprises 13 residues. The CDR3 loop reads CASRGDAGAEQYF. The CDR3, as DNA: TGTGCCAGCAGGGGGGACGCGGGAGCCGAGCAGTACTTC.